The source of this T cell receptor (beta chain) is a study of control samples from healthy donors and cancer patients. Trimming stripped 5 bases from V and 12 bases from J, with 22 bases between. The CDR3 runs to 13 residues. Germline V lookup: CDR1 GTSNPN, CDR2 SVGIG (reference sequence). Assay used: immunoSEQ multiplex PCR; TCRdb lists only in-frame clones, some missing. The sample shows approximately 70,000 clones, roughly nine tenths of them seen only once. The TCR sequence derives from a man aged 55 to 70 with lung cancer. Sequenced input: PBMCs. This sequence joins TRBV30 and TRBJ1-1; D is unresolved. CDR3 sequence: CAWGRISSKVTFF. The CDR3 coding sequence is TGTGCCTGGGGACGAATTTCATCGAAGGTAACTTTCTTT.